This is a list of T cell receptor beta chains from one sample in a study of T cells after yellow fever vaccination. MiXCR, applied by TCRdb to the 5' RACE reads, yields one record per CDR3 protein. This table has about 200,000 distinct CDR3 sequences, 3.2% appearing once. Sequenced material: CD4+ T cells sorted from PBMCs, taken 10 days after the yellow fever booster vaccination. Receptor source: a man aged 18 to 30 who received the YFV17D yellow fever vaccine. Both conserved end residues are part of each CDR3. D genes are given only for firm matches. Size is omitted from some rows. Given values are once, few, many or a class for expanded clones.

v_gene	d_gene	abundance	j_gene	CDR3nt	CDR3aa
TRBV4-1	-	-	TRBJ1-1	TGCGCCAGCAGCCAAGACGGGATAGGGGAGGGCTTAGGAGCTTTCTTT	CASSQDGIGEGLGAFF
TRBV5-4	TRBD1	-	TRBJ1-1	TGTGCCAGCAGCAAGGACAGGGGGAATTTAGGACATGAAGCTTTCTTT	CASSKDRGNLGHEAFF
TRBV4-3	-	few	TRBJ1-3	TGCGCCAGCAGCCAAGATCAAGCGATCTCTGGAAACACCATATATTTT	CASSQDQAISGNTIYF
TRBV4-2	TRBD2	few	TRBJ2-5	TGTGCCAGCAGCCATAGCGGGGGGGCCCAGGAGACCCAGTACTTC	CASSHSGGAQETQYF
TRBV12-3/TRBV12-4	-	many	TRBJ1-5	TGTGCCAGCAGTTTAGGGTGGGCAGGGGCGCAGCCCCAGCATTTT	CASSLGWAGAQPQHF
TRBV4-1	TRBD1	many	TRBJ2-4	TGCGCCAGCAGCCACCCTGTCAGGGGGCAGGCCAAAAACATTCAGTACTTC	CASSHPVRGQAKNIQYF
TRBV4-3	-	few	TRBJ1-6	TGCGCCAGCAGCCAGGCAGGCGGTTTGGGTTCACCCCTCCACTTT	CASSQAGGLGSPLHF
TRBV12-3/TRBV12-4	TRBD1	few	TRBJ2-5	TGTGCCAGCAGTGTACAGGGGATAAGAGAGACCCAGTACTTC	CASSVQGIRETQYF
TRBV7-2	-	-	TRBJ1-1	TGTGCCAGCAGCCGATGGGTTTCCAACGGGGAAGCTTTCTTT	CASSRWVSNGEAFF
TRBV5-1	-	many	TRBJ1-1	TGCGCCAGCAGCGAGACAGTTATGAACACTGAAGCTTTCTTT	CASSETVMNTEAFF
TRBV6-5	-	many	TRBJ2-5	TGTGCCAGCAGTTATCGAGAGACCCAGTACTTC	CASSYRETQYF
TRBV7-9	-	few	TRBJ1-4	TGTGCCAGCAGCCAAACAGGGTACAATAATGAAAAACTGTTTTTT	CASSQTGYNNEKLFF
TRBV12-3/TRBV12-4	-	many	TRBJ2-3	TGTGCCAGCAGCTATGGGCAAGCAGGCGATACGCAGTATTTT	CASSYGQAGDTQYF
TRBV11-1	-	many	TRBJ2-1	TGTGCCAGCAGCCCAAACAGGGACTACAATGAGCAGTTCTTC	CASSPNRDYNEQFF
TRBV12-3/TRBV12-4	-	-	TRBJ1-1	TGTGCCAGCAGTGACAGACTGGCGAACACTGAAGCTTTCTTT	CASSDRLANTEAFF
TRBV6-5	-	-	TRBJ2-3	TGTGCCAGCAGACCCAACACAGATACGCAGTATTTT	CASRPNTDTQYF
TRBV7-2	-	-	TRBJ1-3	TGTGCCAGCAGGAACCAGGGGAACACCATATATTTT	CASRNQGNTIYF
TRBV19	-	-	TRBJ2-3	TGTGCCAGTAGTCCAACAGGGTCCCAAGATACGCAGTATTTT	CASSPTGSQDTQYF
TRBV6-5	-	few	TRBJ1-1	TGTGCCAGCAGCCAGGGGAGGGCTGAAGCTTTCTTT	CASSQGRAEAFF
TRBV7-7	-	many	TRBJ2-5	TGTGCCAGCAGCTTAGACAGGCAAGAGACCCAGTACTTC	CASSLDRQETQYF
TRBV7-2	-	many	TRBJ2-5	TGTGCCAGCAGCTTAGATTTGAGAGAGACCCAGTACTTC	CASSLDLRETQYF
TRBV20-1	TRBD2	few	TRBJ2-1	TGCAGTGCTAGGCCCCTACTAGCGGGGGGCTATGAGCAGTTCTTC	CSARPLLAGGYEQFF
TRBV7-9	-	-	TRBJ1-1	TGTGCCAGCAGCTTAGGAGGGCGCGGGGTAGGGGACACTGAAGCTTTCTTT	CASSLGGRGVGDTEAFF
TRBV7-7	-	many	TRBJ2-5	TGTGCCAGCAGTTCGACAGGCGCTGAGACCCAGTACTTC	CASSSTGAETQYF
TRBV6-5	-	few	TRBJ2-3	TGTGCCAGCAGTAAAGGTGGCGATACGCAGTATTTT	CASSKGGDTQYF
TRBV10-3	-	few	TRBJ1-5	TGTGCCATCAGTGCAGGGGACGGTCAGCCCCAGCATTTT	CAISAGDGQPQHF
TRBV5-1	-	many	TRBJ1-5	TGCGCCAGCAGCTTGTCGGCAGGGGCCGTCAATCAGCCCCAGCATTTT	CASSLSAGAVNQPQHF
TRBV5-1	-	many	TRBJ2-7	TGCGCCAGCAGCTTGGTGGAGGGAAGAGTTGGTGGTTACGAGCAGTACTTC	CASSLVEGRVGGYEQYF